Listed below are T cell receptor beta chains from one sample, sequenced in a study of CD8+ T cells in alopecia areata. Assay used: immunoSEQ multiplex PCR; TCRdb lists only in-frame clones, some missing. The sample lists around 99,000 clones, about 83% occurring once. The material was CD8+ T cells sorted from blood, obtained at week 24, from a patient treated with tofacitinib. The receptors originated from a human donor with alopecia areata. Each CDR3 is given with its conserved first and last residue. A clone size is listed for some rows: how often the clone was seen (once, few, many), or a class if it is expanded.

>TRBV4-3|.
CASSQDRNPGYEQYF
>TRBV5-1|.
CASSFRVALGDTGELFF
>TRBV6-5|.
CASSPDSSTDEQFF
>TRBV13|.
CASSVSMNTEAFF
>TRBV15|.
CATSSGWVANEKLFF
>TRBV27|few
CASSLSPSGNTDTQYF
>TRBV9|.
CASSEGVFNEQFF
>TRBV5-1|.
CASSFGGISSYNEQFF
>TRBV7-7|.
CASSLAWGTTDTQYF
>TRBV7-7|once
CASSLNAGSTDTQYF
>TRBV15|.
CATVPSWGGNTEAFF
>TRBV19|.
CASSIVGAYTDTQYF
>TRBV5-6|.
CASSPDNQETQYF
>TRBV12-5|.
CASGLVHHNRQRENTEAFF
>TRBV30|.
CAVLGLPTYEQYF
>TRBV5-1|.
CASSGPGTDYNEQFF
>TRBV4-3|.
CASSQGSQGNEQFF
>TRBV7-6|.
CASSSTGQDQNEQFF